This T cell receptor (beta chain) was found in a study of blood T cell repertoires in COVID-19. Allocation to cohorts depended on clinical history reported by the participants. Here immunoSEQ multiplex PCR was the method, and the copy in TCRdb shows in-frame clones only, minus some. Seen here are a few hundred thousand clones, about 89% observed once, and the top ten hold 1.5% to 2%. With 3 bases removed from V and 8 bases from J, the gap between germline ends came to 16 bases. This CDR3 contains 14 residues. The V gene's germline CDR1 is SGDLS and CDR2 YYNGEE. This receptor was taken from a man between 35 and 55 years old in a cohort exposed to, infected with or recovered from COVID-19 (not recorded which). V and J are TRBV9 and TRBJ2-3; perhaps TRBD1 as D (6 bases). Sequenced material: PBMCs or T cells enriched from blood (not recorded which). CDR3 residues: CASSAHGTPGTQYF. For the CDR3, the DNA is TGTGCCAGCAGCGCACACGGGACACCAGGTACGCAGTATTTT.